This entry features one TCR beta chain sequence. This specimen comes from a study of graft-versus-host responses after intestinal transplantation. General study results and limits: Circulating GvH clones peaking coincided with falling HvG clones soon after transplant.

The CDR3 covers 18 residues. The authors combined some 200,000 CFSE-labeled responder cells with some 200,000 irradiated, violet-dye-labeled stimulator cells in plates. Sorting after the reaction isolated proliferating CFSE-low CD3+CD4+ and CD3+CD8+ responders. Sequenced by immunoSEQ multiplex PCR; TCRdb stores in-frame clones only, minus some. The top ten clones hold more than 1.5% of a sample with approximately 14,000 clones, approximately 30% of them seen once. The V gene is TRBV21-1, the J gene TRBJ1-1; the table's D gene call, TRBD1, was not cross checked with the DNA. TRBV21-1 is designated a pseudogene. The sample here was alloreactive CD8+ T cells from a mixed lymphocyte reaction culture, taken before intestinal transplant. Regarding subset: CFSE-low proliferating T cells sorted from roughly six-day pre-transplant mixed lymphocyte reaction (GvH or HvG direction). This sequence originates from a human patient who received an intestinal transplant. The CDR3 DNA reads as TGTGCCAGCAGCAAATCGAGGGGGACAGGGGGCGGGAACACTGAAGCTTTCTTT. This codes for CASSKSRGTGGGNTEAFF.